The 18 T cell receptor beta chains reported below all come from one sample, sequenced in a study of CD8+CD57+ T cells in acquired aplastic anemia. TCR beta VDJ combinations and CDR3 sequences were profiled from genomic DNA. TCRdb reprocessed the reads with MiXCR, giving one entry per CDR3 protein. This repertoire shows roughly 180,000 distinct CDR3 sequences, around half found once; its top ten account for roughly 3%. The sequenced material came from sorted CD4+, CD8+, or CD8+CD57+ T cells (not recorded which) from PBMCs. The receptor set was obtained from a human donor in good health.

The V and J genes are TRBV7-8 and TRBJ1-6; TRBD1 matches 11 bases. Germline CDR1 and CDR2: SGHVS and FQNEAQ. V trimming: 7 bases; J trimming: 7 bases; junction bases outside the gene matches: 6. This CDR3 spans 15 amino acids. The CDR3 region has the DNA TGTGCCAGCACCACACGGACAGGGGGCAATTCACCCCTCCACTTT. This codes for CASTTRTGGNSPLHF.

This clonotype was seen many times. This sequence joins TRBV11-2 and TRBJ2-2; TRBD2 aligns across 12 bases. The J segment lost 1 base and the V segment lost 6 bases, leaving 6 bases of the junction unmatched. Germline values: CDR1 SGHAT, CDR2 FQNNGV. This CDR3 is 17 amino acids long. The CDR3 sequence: CASSRRLAGENTGELFF. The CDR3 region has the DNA TGTGCCAGCAGTCGACGACTAGCGGGAGAGAACACCGGGGAGCTGTTTTTT.

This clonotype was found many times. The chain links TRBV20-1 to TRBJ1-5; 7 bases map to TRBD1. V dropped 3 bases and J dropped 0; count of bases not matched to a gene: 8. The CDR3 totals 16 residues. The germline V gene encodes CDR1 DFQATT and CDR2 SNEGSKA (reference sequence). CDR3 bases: TGCAGTGCTAGTAGCGGCAGGGGGGTTAGCAATCAGCCCCAGCATTTT. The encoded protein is CSASSGRGVSNQPQHF.

The CDR3 DNA reads TGTGCCAGCAGCTCCGACAGTTCCTCTGGAAACACCATATATTTT. This encodes CASSSDSSSGNTIYF. The chain carries TRBV5-6 and TRBJ1-3; a possible D gene is TRBD1 (5 bases). Per germline, CDR1 SGHDT and CDR2 YYEEEE. The length of the CDR3 is 15 residues. Trimming took off 3 bases at V and 0 bases at J, with 10 bases between the two ends.

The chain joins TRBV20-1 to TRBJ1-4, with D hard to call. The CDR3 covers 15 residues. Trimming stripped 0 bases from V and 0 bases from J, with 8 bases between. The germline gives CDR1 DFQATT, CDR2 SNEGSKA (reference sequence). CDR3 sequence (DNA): TGCAGTGCTAGAGATAGGGTCACAACTAATGAAAAACTGTTTTTT. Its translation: CSARDRVTTNEKLFF.

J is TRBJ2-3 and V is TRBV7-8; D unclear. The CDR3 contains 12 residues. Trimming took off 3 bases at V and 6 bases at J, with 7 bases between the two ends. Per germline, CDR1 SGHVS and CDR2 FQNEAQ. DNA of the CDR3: TGTGCCAGCAGCTTTATGCAGGATACGCAGTATTTT. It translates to CASSFMQDTQYF.

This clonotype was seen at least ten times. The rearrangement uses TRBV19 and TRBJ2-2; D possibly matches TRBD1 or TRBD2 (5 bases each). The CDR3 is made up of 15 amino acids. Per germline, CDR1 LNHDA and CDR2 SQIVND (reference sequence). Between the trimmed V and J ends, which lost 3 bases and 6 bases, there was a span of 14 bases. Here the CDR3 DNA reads TGTGCCAGTAGTATTTATCTGGGGGTGGCCGGGGAGCTGTTTTTT. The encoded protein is CASSIYLGVAGELFF.

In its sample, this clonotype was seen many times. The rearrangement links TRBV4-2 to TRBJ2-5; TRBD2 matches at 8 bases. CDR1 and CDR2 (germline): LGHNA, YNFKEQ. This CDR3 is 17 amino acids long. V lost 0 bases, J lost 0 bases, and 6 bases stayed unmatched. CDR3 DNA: TGTGCCAGCAGCCAAGATGCTACTAGCGGTTACCAAGAGACCCAGTACTTC. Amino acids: CASSQDATSGYQETQYF.

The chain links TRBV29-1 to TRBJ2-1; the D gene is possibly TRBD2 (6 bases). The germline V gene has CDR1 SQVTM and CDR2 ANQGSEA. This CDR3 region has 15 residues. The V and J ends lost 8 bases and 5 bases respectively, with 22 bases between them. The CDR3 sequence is CSLKLGRTGNNEQFF. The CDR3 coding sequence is TGCAGCTTGAAACTCGGGAGAACGGGAAACAATGAGCAGTTCTTC.

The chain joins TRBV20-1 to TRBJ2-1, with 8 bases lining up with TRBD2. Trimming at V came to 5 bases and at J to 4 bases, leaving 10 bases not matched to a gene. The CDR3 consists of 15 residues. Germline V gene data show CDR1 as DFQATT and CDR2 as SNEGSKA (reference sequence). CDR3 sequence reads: CSAPTTAGAYNEQFF. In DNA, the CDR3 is TGCAGTGCTCCGACTACAGCGGGAGCTTACAATGAGCAGTTCTTC.

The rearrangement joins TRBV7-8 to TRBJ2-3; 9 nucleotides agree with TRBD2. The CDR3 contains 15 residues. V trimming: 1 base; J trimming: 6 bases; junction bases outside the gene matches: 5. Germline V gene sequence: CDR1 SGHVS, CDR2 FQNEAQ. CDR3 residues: CASSLVAGAQDTQYF. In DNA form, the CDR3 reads TGTGCCAGCAGCTTAGTAGCGGGGGCCCAGGATACGCAGTATTTT.

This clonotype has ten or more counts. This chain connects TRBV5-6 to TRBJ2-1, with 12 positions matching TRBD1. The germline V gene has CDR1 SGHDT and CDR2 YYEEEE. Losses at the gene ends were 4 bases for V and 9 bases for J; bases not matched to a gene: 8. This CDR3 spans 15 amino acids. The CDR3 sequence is CASSNRDRGRSEQFF. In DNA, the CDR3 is TGTGCCAGCAGCAACCGGGACAGGGGGCGTAGTGAGCAGTTCTTC. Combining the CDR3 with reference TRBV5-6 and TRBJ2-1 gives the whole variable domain DAGVTQSPTHLIKTRGQQVTLRCSPKSGHDTVSWYQQALGQGPQFIFQYYEEEERQRGNFPDRFSGHQFPNYSSELNVNALLLGDSALYLCASSNRDRGRSEQFFGPGTRLTVL.

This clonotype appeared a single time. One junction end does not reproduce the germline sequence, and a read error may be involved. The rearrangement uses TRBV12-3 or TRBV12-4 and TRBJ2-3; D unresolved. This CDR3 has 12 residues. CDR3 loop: CASSLAPFRQYF. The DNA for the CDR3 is TGCGCCAGCAGCCTTGCCCCCTTCCGCCAGTATTTT.

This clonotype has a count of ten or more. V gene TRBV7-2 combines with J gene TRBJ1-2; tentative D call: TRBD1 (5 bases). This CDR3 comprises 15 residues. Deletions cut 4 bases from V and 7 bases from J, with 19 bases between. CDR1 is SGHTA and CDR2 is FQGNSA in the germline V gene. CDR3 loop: CASSWSEGVPGGYTF. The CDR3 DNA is TGTGCCAGCAGCTGGTCTGAAGGGGTCCCGGGTGGCTACACCTTC.

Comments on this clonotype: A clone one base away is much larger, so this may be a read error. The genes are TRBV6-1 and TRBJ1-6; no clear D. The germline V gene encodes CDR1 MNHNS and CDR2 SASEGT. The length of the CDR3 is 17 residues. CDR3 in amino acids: CASSTGSRSSYNSPLRF. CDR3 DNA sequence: TGTGCCAGCAGCACGGGGTCTCGGAGCTCCTATAATTCACCCCTCCGCTTT.

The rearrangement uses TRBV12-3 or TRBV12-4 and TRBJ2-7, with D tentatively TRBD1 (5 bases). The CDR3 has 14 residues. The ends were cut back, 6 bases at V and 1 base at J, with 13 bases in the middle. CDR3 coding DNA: TGTGCCAGCAGCGGACACTACGGATCCTACGAGCAGTACTTC. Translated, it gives CASSGHYGSYEQYF.

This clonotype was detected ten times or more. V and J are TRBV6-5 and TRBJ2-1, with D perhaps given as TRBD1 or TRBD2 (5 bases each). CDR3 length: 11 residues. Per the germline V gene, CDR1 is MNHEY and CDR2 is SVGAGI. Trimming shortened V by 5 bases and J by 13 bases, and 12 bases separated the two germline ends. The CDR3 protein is CASSRAGRQFF. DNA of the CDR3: TGTGCCAGCAGTCGCGCAGGGAGACAGTTCTTC.

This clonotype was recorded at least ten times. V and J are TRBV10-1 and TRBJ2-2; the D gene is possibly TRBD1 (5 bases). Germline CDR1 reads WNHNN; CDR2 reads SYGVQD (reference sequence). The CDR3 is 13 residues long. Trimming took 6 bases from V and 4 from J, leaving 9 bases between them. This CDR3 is CASSEQVTGELFF. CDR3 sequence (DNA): TGCGCCAGCAGCGAACAGGTCACCGGGGAGCTGTTTTTT.